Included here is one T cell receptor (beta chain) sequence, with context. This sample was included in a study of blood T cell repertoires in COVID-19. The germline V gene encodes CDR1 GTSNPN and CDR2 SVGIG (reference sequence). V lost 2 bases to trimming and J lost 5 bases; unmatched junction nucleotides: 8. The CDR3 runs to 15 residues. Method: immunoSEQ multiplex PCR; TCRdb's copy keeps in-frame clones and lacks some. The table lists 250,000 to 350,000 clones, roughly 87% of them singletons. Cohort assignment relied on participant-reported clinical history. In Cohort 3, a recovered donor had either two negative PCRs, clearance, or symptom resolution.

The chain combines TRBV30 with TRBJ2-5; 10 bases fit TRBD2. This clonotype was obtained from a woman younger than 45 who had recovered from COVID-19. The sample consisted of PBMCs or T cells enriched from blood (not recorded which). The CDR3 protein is CAWSRGLAGGETQYF. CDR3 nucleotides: TGTGCCTGGAGTCGGGGATTAGCGGGGGGCGAGACCCAGTACTTC.